The 29 T cell receptor beta chains listed next were all sequenced from one sample in a study of identifying expanded T cells in peripheral blood (dated 2019 in TCRdb). Receptor amplification or capture employed the immunoSEQ multiplex PCR assay. TCRdb obtained this table from immuneACCESS and retained in-frame rearrangements with V and J assigned. These tables miss some clones; where compared with another copy, unresolved V genes account for less than half of the shortfall, and the remainder is unexplained. This sample lists approximately 110,000 clones; around 89% were detected once. The ten largest clonotypes hold 16% of the sample. The specimen sequenced was blood. The source is a person aged 18 to 75 in good health.

This clone was seen a single time. The J gene is TRBJ2-1, the V gene TRBV4-1; 11 nucleotides agree with TRBD1. J was trimmed by 0 bases and V by 3 bases; bases with no gene match: 7. There are 18 residues in the CDR3. The germline V gene encodes CDR1 MGHRA and CDR2 YSYEKL. DNA for the CDR3: TGCGCCAGCAGCCATCCCGGGACAGGGGGTAGCTCCTACAATGAGCAGTTCTTC. Translating gives CASSHPGTGGSSYNEQFF.

The V and J genes are TRBV28 and TRBJ1-2; D is ambiguous. V was shortened by 8 bases and J by 10 bases, with 14 bases between the two germline ends. Germline CDR1 and CDR2: MDHEN and SYDVKM. This CDR3 is 11 amino acids long. CDR3 coding DNA: TGTGCCAGCTATCGTTTTGAGACCTACACCTTC. This sequence encodes CASYRFETYTF.

The CDR3 is CSVRQGNMNTEAFF. Here the CDR3 DNA reads TGCAGCGTCCGACAGGGGAACATGAACACTGAAGCTTTCTTT. V gene TRBV29-1 combines with J gene TRBJ1-1; 8 bases line up with TRBD1. The CDR3 is 14 amino acids. V was pared by 6 bases and J by 0 bases, with 6 bases of the junction left unmatched. Germline V gene lookup returns CDR1 SQVTM and CDR2 ANQGSEA.

The chain has TRBV14 and TRBJ2-1; D not certain. Trimming cost V 0 bases and J 6 bases, with 12 bases left between them. Per germline, CDR1 SGHDN and CDR2 FVKESK. The length of the CDR3 is 15 residues. The DNA of the CDR3 is TGTGCCAGCAGCCAAGATCAAAGTAGGCGCAATGAGCAGTTCTTC. This codes for CASSQDQSRRNEQFF.

The chain carries TRBV5-4 and TRBJ2-7; a weak D match, TRBD2 (6 bases). There are 16 residues in the CDR3. Trimming cost V 4 bases and J 0 bases, with 17 bases left between them. The germline V gene encodes CDR1 SGHNT and CDR2 YYREEE (reference sequence). Here the CDR3 DNA reads TGTGCCAGCAGCCACGGGACTCTCCGGATCTCCTACGAGCAGTACTTC. It translates to CASSHGTLRISYEQYF.

This clone was picked up a small number of times. V is TRBV2 and J is TRBJ1-2; TRBD1 matches 7 bases. The CDR3 spans 13 residues. Germline V CDR1 and CDR2: SNHLY, FYNNEI. V lost 5 bases and J lost 3; bases outside the gene matches: 3. The CDR3 region is CASSPTGYYGYTF. In nucleotides, the CDR3 is TGTGCCAGCAGTCCGACAGGGTACTATGGCTACACCTTC.

The chain employs TRBV9 and TRBJ1-3; D not certain. In germline, CDR1 is SGDLS, CDR2 YYNGEE. The CDR3 is made up of 16 amino acids. Trimming left V 1 base short and J 0 bases short, with 11 bases between. CDR3 DNA sequence: TGTGCCAGCAGCGTATCGGGCTCATCCTCTGGAAACACCATATATTTT. Translating it yields CASSVSGSSSGNTIYF. Based on the CDR3 plus reference TRBV9 and TRBJ1-3, the full variable domain is DSGVTQTPKHLITATGQRVTLRCSPRSGDLSVYWYQQSLDQGLQFLIQYYNGEERAKGNILERFSAQQFPDLHSELNLSSLELGDSALYFCASSVSGSSSGNTIYFGEGSWLTVV.

The chain has TRBV27 and TRBJ2-4, with D possibly TRBD2 on 5 matching bases. Germline values: CDR1 MNHEY, CDR2 SMNVEV (reference sequence). V was clipped by 0 bases and J by 0 bases, with 15 bases between them. The CDR3 spans 18 residues. In nucleotides, the CDR3 is TGTGCCAGCAGTTTATCGGGCTCTCCCGGGGTAGCCAAAAACATTCAGTACTTC. Protein: CASSLSGSPGVAKNIQYF.

This clone was seen a single time. V and J are TRBV11-2 and TRBJ2-1; D not certain. V dropped 1 base and J dropped 5 bases, with 6 bases sitting between them. This CDR3 spans 13 amino acids. The germline CDR1 and CDR2 sequences are SGHAT and FQNNGV. For the CDR3, the DNA is TGTGCCAGCAGCTTAGGGGTTCACAATGAGCAGTTCTTC. Amino acid sequence: CASSLGVHNEQFF.

The rearrangement uses TRBV5-6 and TRBJ2-2; weak D call: TRBD2 (6 bases). Germline CDR1 and CDR2: SGHDT and YYEEEE. The ends were cut back, 3 bases at V and 4 bases at J, with 22 bases in the middle. This CDR3 is built from 18 residues. The CDR3 reads CASSSRRGRAWATGELFF. DNA for the CDR3: TGTGCCAGCAGCTCACGGCGGGGCAGGGCGTGGGCCACCGGGGAGCTGTTTTTT.

The chain employs TRBV7-2 and TRBJ2-1; a possible D gene is TRBD1 (6 bases). The CDR3 sequence is 14 residues long. CDR1 and CDR2 from the germline V gene are SGHTA and FQGNSA. V was clipped by 5 bases and J by 5 bases, with 13 bases between them. CDR3 protein: CASSLRRQDNEQFF. CDR3 sequence (DNA): TGTGCCAGCAGCCTCCGCCGACAGGACAATGAGCAGTTCTTC.

A single count supports this clone. This chain joins TRBV7-9 and TRBJ2-1; 10 bases are shared with TRBD2. Looked up from germline, CDR1 is SEHNR and CDR2 is FQNEAQ (reference sequence). V gave up 6 bases and J gave up 4 bases; unmatched junction bases: 6. CDR3 length: 15 amino acids. CDR3 nucleotides: TGTGCCAGCAGTCGCTTAGCGGGGGGTTACAATGAGCAGTTCTTC. This gives the protein CASSRLAGGYNEQFF.

The gene calls are TRBV7-9 and TRBJ2-1; D unclear. From germline, CDR1 is SEHNR and CDR2 FQNEAQ (reference sequence). This CDR3 spans 11 amino acids. V lost 2 bases, J lost 10 bases, and 6 bases lay in between. The CDR3 is CASSLSGEQFF. The CDR3, as DNA: TGTGCCAGCAGCTTATCTGGCGAGCAGTTCTTC.

The CDR3 region is CATAPRVTPPNEQFF. The CDR3 region has the DNA TGTGCCACCGCTCCCAGGGTTACCCCTCCCAATGAGCAGTTCTTC. The chain joins TRBV15 to TRBJ2-1; a possible D gene is TRBD1 (5 bases). CDR3 length: 15 residues. Trimming took off 8 bases at V and 6 bases at J, with 20 bases between the two ends. Germline assignment: CDR1 LNHNV and CDR2 YYDKDF (reference sequence).

The CDR3 nucleotides are TGTGCCAGCAGCGAACCCCAACTAGCGGGGGATACCACAGATACGCAGTATTTT. Its translation: CASSEPQLAGDTTDTQYF. The J gene is TRBJ2-3, the V gene TRBV6-1, with 11 bases lining up with TRBD2. This CDR3 has 18 residues. Germline assignment: CDR1 MNHNS and CDR2 SASEGT. V gave up 6 bases and J gave up 2 bases; unmatched junction bases: 13.

The genes are TRBV28 and TRBJ2-4, with a possible D match to TRBD2 (6 bases). The V end lost 1 base, the J end lost 3 bases, and 10 bases lay between the germline ends. CDR1 and CDR2 from the germline V gene are MDHEN and SYDVKM. The CDR3 extends over 15 amino acids. The CDR3 region has the DNA TGTGCCAGCAGTTTATCGGTCGGGAGCAAAAACATTCAGTACTTC. Amino acids: CASSLSVGSKNIQYF. Drawing the rest from reference TRBV28 and TRBJ2-4, the complete variable domain is DVKVTQSSRYLVKRTGEKVFLECVQDMDHENMFWYRQDPGLGLRLIYFSYDVKMKEKGDIPEGYSVSREKKERFSLILESASTNQTSMYLCASSLSVGSKNIQYFGAGTRLSVL.

The chain couples TRBV7-2 to TRBJ2-2; TRBD1 might be the D (7 bases). V lost 2 bases and J 5 bases, leaving 12 bases between the germline ends. Germline-derived CDR1 and CDR2 are SGHTA and FQGNSA. The CDR3 runs 15 residues. Written as DNA, the CDR3 is TGTGCCAGCAGCTTACGGCAGGGGGGTACCGGGGAGCTGTTTTTT. It yields the protein CASSLRQGGTGELFF.

V and J are TRBV4-1 and TRBJ2-3; 13 bases align to TRBD2. The CDR3 loop spans 17 amino acids. J lost 2 bases, V lost 3 bases, and 5 bases had no gene match. Germline assignment: CDR1 MGHRA and CDR2 YSYEKL. The CDR3 nucleotides read TGCGCCAGCAGCCACCCTGGACTAGCGGGGGACACAGATACGCAGTATTTT. Its translation is CASSHPGLAGDTDTQYF.

V gene TRBV6-4 combines with J gene TRBJ2-3; D remains ambiguous. Per the germline V gene, CDR1 is MRHNA and CDR2 is SNTAGT. Trimming removed 2 bases at V and 6 bases at J, with 9 bases between. This CDR3 region has 13 residues. The CDR3 DNA reads as TGTGCCAGCAGTGACGCCCGCCCGGATACGCAGTATTTT. This codes for CASSDARPDTQYF.

The CDR3 DNA reads TGTGCCAGCTCACCACGGGGGACGCCTGTTCTGGAGCAGTACTTC. Its translation is CASSPRGTPVLEQYF. The chain has TRBV18 and TRBJ2-7; D might be TRBD1 or TRBD2, each matching 5 bases. Trimming pared 1 base from V and 7 bases from J, leaving 17 bases between. Germline CDR1 KGHSH, CDR2 LQKENI. CDR3 length: 15 amino acids.

V gene TRBV7-2 combines with J gene TRBJ1-5; D is undetermined. Per the germline V gene, CDR1 is SGHTA and CDR2 is FQGNSA. With 5 bases removed from V and 4 bases from J, the gap between germline ends came to 12 bases. The CDR3 extends over 14 amino acids. Here the CDR3 DNA reads TGTGCCAGCAGCCCGAGACAACCGAATCAGCCCCAGCATTTT. Translated: CASSPRQPNQPQHF.

On this clone itself: Within the sample, other DNA sequences also encode this same CDR3. The chain couples TRBV7-2 to TRBJ2-1; the match to TRBD2 covers 8 bases. This CDR3 contains 15 residues. J gave up 7 bases and V 5 bases, and 10 bases lay outside the gene matches. Germline loops: CDR1 SGHTA, CDR2 FQGNSA. CDR3: CASSEGIAGPNEQFF. The CDR3 DNA is TGTGCCAGCAGCGAGGGGATAGCGGGGCCGAATGAGCAGTTCTTC.

The chain has TRBV19 and TRBJ2-3; TRBD2 is a possible D gene (6 bases). Germline CDR1 is LNHDA and CDR2 is SQIVND (reference sequence). The ends were cut back, 5 bases at V and 0 bases at J, with 12 bases in the middle. This CDR3 is 15 amino acids long. The CDR3 DNA sequence: TGTGCCAGTAGTTTGGGACTCTCTAGCACAGATACGCAGTATTTT. It encodes CASSLGLSSTDTQYF. The full variable domain, its missing parts supplied by reference TRBV19 and TRBJ2-3, is DGGITQSPKYLFRKEGQNVTLSCEQNLNHDAMYWYRQDPGQGLRLIYYSQIVNDFQKGDIAEGYSVSREKKESFPLTVTSAQKNPTAFYLCASSLGLSSTDTQYFGPGTRLTVL.

This clone was recorded only once. V gene TRBV30 combines with J gene TRBJ1-6; possible D gene TRBD1, 6 bases. The germline gives CDR1 GTSNPN, CDR2 SVGIG (reference sequence). The ends were cut back, 3 bases at V and 3 bases at J, with 15 bases in the middle. CDR3 length: 16 amino acids. This chain's CDR3 is CAWRGGGGYYNSPLHF. CDR3 DNA sequence: TGTGCCTGGAGGGGAGGGGGGGGCTACTATAATTCACCCCTCCACTTT.

Note on this clone: Sequence at one end of the junction differs from germline and may be a read error. V usage is TRBV10-3 and J usage is TRBJ2-7; D is unclear. Germline V lookup: CDR1 ENHRY, CDR2 SYGVKD. This CDR3 spans 15 amino acids. CDR3: CAISDPELGNYKQYF. The CDR3 DNA reads TGTGCCATCAGTGACCCGGAGCTAGGCAACTACAAGCAGTACTTC.

The chain links TRBV21-1 to TRBJ2-2. TRBV21-1 is a known pseudogene. The CDR3 is 14 residues long. The DNA for the CDR3 is TGTGCCAGCAGCCACCACCCTGACGCCGGGGAGCTGTTTTTT. Amino acids: CASSHHPDAGELFF.

V and J are TRBV6-4 and TRBJ2-3, with 10 positions matching TRBD1. The CDR3 is made up of 13 amino acids. V lost 8 bases to trimming and J lost 6 bases; unmatched junction nucleotides: 5. From germline, CDR1 is MRHNA and CDR2 SNTAGT. This chain's CDR3 is CASGQGERDTQYF. Here the CDR3 DNA reads TGTGCCAGCGGACAGGGGGAGAGGGATACGCAGTATTTT.

In its sample, this clone was seen once. The chain links TRBV5-4 to TRBJ2-5; no definite D call. The CDR3 totals 15 residues. The germline V gene has CDR1 SGHNT and CDR2 YYREEE (reference sequence). V shed 4 bases and J shed 4 bases, with 17 bases lying between them. The CDR3 protein is CASSPPARHGETQYF. DNA of the CDR3: TGTGCCAGCAGCCCACCGGCCCGCCACGGAGAGACCCAGTACTTC.

The rearrangement uses TRBV11-2 and TRBJ2-7; D unclear. Germline V gives CDR1 SGHAT, CDR2 FQNNGV. V gave up 0 bases and J gave up 2 bases, with 14 bases separating them. There are 16 residues in the CDR3. The CDR3 region is CASSLDLLQAPYEQYF. The CDR3 DNA reads as TGTGCCAGCAGCTTAGATCTTCTCCAGGCACCCTACGAGCAGTACTTC.